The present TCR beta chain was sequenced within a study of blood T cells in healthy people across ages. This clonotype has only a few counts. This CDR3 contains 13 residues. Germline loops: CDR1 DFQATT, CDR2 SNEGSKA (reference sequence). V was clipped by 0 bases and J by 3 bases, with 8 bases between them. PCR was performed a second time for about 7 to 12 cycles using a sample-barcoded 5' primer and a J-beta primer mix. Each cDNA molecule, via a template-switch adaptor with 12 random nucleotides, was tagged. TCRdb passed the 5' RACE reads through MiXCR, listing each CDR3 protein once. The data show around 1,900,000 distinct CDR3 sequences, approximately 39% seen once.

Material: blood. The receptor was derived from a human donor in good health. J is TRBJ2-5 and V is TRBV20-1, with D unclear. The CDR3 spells CSAREVPKETQYF. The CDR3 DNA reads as TGCAGTGCTAGAGAAGTCCCTAAAGAGACCCAGTACTTC.